This passage covers 15 T cell receptor beta chains from one sample sequenced in a study of blood T cell repertoires in COVID-19. The data were produced by immunoSEQ multiplex PCR, yet TCRdb's version contains in-frame clones alone and is incomplete. The sample lists roughly 73,000 clones, nearly 90% occurring once. The sample was peripheral blood. The receptors come from a man between 65 and 80 years old with active or convalescent COVID-19.

V gene TRBV18 combines with J gene TRBJ1-1, with a weak D call TRBD1 (5 bases). This CDR3 comprises 14 residues. Germline V lookup: CDR1 KGHSH, CDR2 LQKENI. V was pared by 0 bases and J by 3 bases, with 8 bases between. This CDR3 is CASSPPGGYTEAFF. Here the CDR3 DNA reads TGTGCCAGCTCACCACCCGGGGGGTACACTGAAGCTTTCTTT.

CDR3 region: CASALGQGAFGANVLTF. Here the CDR3 DNA reads TGTGCCAGCGCCCTAGGGCAGGGGGCCTTTGGGGCCAACGTCCTGACTTTC. V is TRBV11-2 and J is TRBJ2-6; TRBD1 matches 8 bases. Germline values: CDR1 SGHAT, CDR2 FQNNGV. The V gene end was trimmed by 8 bases and the J gene end by 3 bases; junction bases not matched to a gene: 12. CDR3 size: 17 residues.

The chain uses TRBV28 and TRBJ2-5, with a weak D call TRBD2 (5 bases). CDR1 MDHEN and CDR2 SYDVKM come from the germline V gene. Trimming shortened V by 6 bases and J by 5 bases, and 16 bases separated the two germline ends. The CDR3 length is 14 residues. The CDR3 coding sequence is TGTGCCAGCAGCCAGCCCGGGGAAACGGAGACCCAGTACTTC. Translation gives CASSQPGETETQYF.

This rearrangement joins TRBV19 to TRBJ1-5, with 9 bases fitting TRBD1. The CDR3 is 15 residues long. With V trimmed by 7 bases and J by 1 base, 5 bases remained unmatched. CDR1 and CDR2 from the germline V gene are LNHDA and SQIVND (reference sequence). This CDR3 is CASNRGPGSNQPQHF. The CDR3 coding sequence is TGTGCCAGTAACAGGGGGCCGGGGAGCAATCAGCCCCAGCATTTT.

The chain has TRBV28 and TRBJ2-1; 7 bases map to TRBD2. V was pared by 4 bases and J by 3 bases, with 3 bases of the junction left unmatched. CDR1 MDHEN and CDR2 SYDVKM come from the germline V gene. The CDR3 extends over 14 amino acids. This chain's CDR3 is CASSSRENYNEQFF. For the CDR3, the DNA is TGTGCCAGCAGTTCGCGGGAGAACTACAATGAGCAGTTCTTC.

The chain joins TRBV6-5 to TRBJ1-2; D possibly corresponds to TRBD1 (5 bases). The germline V and J ends were trimmed by 0 bases and 4 bases, with 15 bases remaining between them. Per the germline V gene, CDR1 is MNHEY and CDR2 is SVGAGI. The CDR3 is 16 residues long. The CDR3 bases are TGTGCCAGCAGTTACTCGAAAGGGGATCCCATCTATGGCTACACCTTC. Residues: CASSYSKGDPIYGYTF.

The chain joins TRBV28 to TRBJ1-3; weak D call: TRBD1 (6 bases). V was pared by 6 bases and J by 2 bases, with 14 bases between. CDR1 MDHEN and CDR2 SYDVKM come from the germline V gene. The CDR3 consists of 15 residues. The CDR3 DNA reads as TGTGCCAGCAGCTCACCACAGGGCGCTGGAAACACCATATATTTT. Its protein is CASSSPQGAGNTIYF.

The J gene is TRBJ2-5, the V gene TRBV11-3; 11 bases align to TRBD1. Germline CDR1 SGHNT, CDR2 YENEEA. The CDR3 consists of 15 residues. J lost 5 bases, V lost 4 bases, and 6 bases had no gene match. CDR3 sequence (DNA): TGTGCCAGCAGCTCCAGGACAGGGGGCGTGGAGACCCAGTACTTC. This sequence encodes CASSSRTGGVETQYF.

This rearrangement joins TRBV5-6 to TRBJ2-1, with 7 bases that match TRBD1. CDR1 and CDR2 from the germline V gene are SGHDT and YYEEEE. The CDR3 covers 13 residues. J lost 4 bases, V lost 5 bases, and 3 bases had no gene match. CDR3 residues: CASRMTGYNEQFF. CDR3 in DNA: TGTGCCAGCAGAATGACAGGGTACAATGAGCAGTTCTTC.

The V call is TRBV19, the J call TRBJ1-6, with D possibly being TRBD1 (6 bases). With 4 bases removed from V and 13 bases from J, the gap between germline ends came to 17 bases. The CDR3 is made up of 14 amino acids. The germline V gene has CDR1 LNHDA and CDR2 SQIVND (reference sequence). CDR3 DNA sequence: TGTGCCAGTAGTACAACTAACAGGGCAATCCCCCTCCACTTT. This encodes CASSTTNRAIPLHF.

The V and J genes are TRBV5-6 and TRBJ2-5; no reliable D call. Trimming stripped 0 bases from V and 3 bases from J, with 12 bases between. The germline V gene has CDR1 SGHDT and CDR2 YYEEEE. This CDR3 region has 15 residues. The CDR3 is CASSLGTRLKETQYF. In DNA, the CDR3 is TGTGCCAGCAGCTTGGGTACAAGACTGAAAGAGACCCAGTACTTC.

The chain joins TRBV28 to TRBJ2-1; 9 bases are a match to TRBD2. The V segment lost 5 bases and the J segment 4 bases; nucleotides outside the gene matches: 15. The CDR3 runs to 18 residues. Germline lookup yields CDR1 MDHEN and CDR2 SYDVKM. CDR3 in amino acids: CASSPPLIAGVRYNEQFF. The CDR3 nucleotides read TGTGCCAGCAGTCCCCCACTCATAGCGGGGGTGCGATACAATGAGCAGTTCTTC.

The chain has TRBV5-1 and TRBJ2-5; 8 positions agree with TRBD1. With 4 bases clipped from V and 1 base from J, the junction kept 9 bases outside the gene matches. CDR3 length equals 16 residues. CDR1 is SGHRS, CDR2 YFSETQ, per germline. CDR3 protein: CASSTTGDRSQETQYF. The CDR3 DNA reads as TGCGCCAGCAGCACGACAGGGGATCGTTCCCAAGAGACCCAGTACTTC.

The chain carries TRBV7-2 and TRBJ2-5; 9 nucleotides agree with TRBD2. V shed 6 bases, J shed 13 bases, and the junction held 12 bases outside the gene matches. The CDR3 runs to 13 residues. Per germline, CDR1 SGHTA and CDR2 FQGNSA. The CDR3 DNA reads TGTGCCAGCAGGACGGGACTAGCAGACGCCCTGTACTTC. Translated, it gives CASRTGLADALYF.

This clone has a handful of counts. In nucleotides, the CDR3 is TGCGCCAGTCGGATAGCGGGAGGGCCCGGTGAGCAGTACTTC. It specifies CASRIAGGPGEQYF. The genes are TRBV5-1 and TRBJ2-7; TRBD2 agrees at 11 bases. The V segment lost 8 bases and the J segment 7 bases; nucleotides outside the gene matches: 11. The CDR3 has 14 amino acids. CDR1 and CDR2 (germline): SGHRS, YFSETQ.